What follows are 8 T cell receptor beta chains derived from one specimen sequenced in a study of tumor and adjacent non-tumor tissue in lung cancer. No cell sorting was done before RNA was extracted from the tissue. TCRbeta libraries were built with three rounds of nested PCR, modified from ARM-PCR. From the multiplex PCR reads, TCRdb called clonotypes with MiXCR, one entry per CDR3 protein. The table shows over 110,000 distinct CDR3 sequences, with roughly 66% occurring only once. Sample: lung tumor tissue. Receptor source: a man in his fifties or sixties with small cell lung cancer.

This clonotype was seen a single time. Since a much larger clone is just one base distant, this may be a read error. CDR3 nucleotides: TGTGCCAGCAGCCAAGGCAGGGAACTGAGAGACAATGAGCAGTTCTTC. Amino acid sequence: CASSQGRELRDNEQFF. The V call is TRBV4-2, the J call TRBJ2-1; D possibly corresponds to TRBD1 (5 bases). Germline loops: CDR1 LGHNA, CDR2 YNFKEQ. The CDR3 totals 16 residues. Trimming left V 1 base short and J 5 bases short, with 15 bases between.

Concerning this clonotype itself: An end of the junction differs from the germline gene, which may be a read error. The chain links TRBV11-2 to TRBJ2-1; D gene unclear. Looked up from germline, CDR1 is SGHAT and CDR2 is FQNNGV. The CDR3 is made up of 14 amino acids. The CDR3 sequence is CVSIFGSAYNEQFF. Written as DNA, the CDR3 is TGTGTCAGCATCTTCGGGTCAGCCTACAATGAGCAGTTCTTC.

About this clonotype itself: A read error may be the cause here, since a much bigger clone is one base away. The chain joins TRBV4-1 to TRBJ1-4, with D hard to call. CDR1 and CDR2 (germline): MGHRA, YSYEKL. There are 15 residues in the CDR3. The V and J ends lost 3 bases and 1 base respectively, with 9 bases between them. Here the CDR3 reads CASSQTPITNEKLFF. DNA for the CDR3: TGCGCCAGCAGCCAGACTCCCATAACTAATGAAAAACTGTTTTTT.

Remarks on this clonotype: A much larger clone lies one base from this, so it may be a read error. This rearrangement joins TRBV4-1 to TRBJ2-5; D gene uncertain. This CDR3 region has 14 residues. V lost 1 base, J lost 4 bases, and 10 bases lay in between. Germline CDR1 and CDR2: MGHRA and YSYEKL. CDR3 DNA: TGCGCCAGCAGCCAAGGTGTCCAGGCAGAGACCCAGTACTTC. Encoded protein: CASSQGVQAETQYF.

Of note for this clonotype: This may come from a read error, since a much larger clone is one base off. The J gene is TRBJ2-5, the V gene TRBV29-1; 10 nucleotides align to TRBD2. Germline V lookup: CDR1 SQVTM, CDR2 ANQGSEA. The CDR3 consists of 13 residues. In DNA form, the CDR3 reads TGCAGCGTGGGGACTAGCGCCCAAGCGACCCAGTACTTC. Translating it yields CSVGTSAQATQYF.

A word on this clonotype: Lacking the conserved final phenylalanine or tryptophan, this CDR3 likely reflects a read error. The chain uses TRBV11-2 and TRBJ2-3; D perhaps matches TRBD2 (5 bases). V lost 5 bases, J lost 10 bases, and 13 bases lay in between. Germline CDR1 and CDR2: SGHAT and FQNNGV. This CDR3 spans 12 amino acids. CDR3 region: CASSQTGDAQYI. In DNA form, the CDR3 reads TGTGCCAGCAGCCAGACCGGGGATGCGCAGTATATT.

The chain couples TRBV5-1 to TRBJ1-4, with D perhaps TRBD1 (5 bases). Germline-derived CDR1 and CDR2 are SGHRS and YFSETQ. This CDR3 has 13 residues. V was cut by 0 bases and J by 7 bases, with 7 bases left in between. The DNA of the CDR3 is TGCGCCAGCAGCTTGGGACAGAGTGAAAAACTGTTTTTT. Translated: CASSLGQSEKLFF.

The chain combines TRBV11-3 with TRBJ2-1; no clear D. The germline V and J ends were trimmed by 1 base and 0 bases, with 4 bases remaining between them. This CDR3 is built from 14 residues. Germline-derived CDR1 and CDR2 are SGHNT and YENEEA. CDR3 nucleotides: TGTGCCAGCAGCTTAGCTGCCTCCTACAATGAGCAGTTCTTC. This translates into CASSLAASYNEQFF.